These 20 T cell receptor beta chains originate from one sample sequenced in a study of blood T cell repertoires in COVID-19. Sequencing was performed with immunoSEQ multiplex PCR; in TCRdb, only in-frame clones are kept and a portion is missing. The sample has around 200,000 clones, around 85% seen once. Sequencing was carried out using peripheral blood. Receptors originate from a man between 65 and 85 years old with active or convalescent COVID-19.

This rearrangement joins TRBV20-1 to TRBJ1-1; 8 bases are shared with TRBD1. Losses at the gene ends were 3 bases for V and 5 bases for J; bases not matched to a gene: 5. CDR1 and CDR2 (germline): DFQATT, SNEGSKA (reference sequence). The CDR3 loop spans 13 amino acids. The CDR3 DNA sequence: TGCAGTGCTAGTGCATACAGGGGGACTGAAGCTTTCTTT. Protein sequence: CSASAYRGTEAFF.

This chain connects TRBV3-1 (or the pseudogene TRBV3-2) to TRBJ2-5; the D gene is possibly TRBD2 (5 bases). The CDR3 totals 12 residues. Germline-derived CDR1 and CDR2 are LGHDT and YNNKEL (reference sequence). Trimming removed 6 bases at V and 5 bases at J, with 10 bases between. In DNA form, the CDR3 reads TGTGCCAGCAGACAGAGGGATGAGACCCAGTACTTC. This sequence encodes CASRQRDETQYF.

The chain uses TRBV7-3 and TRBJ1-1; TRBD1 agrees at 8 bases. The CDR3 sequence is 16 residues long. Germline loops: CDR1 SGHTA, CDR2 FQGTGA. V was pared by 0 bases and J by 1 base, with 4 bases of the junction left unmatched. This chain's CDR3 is CASSLTRTGWNTEAFF. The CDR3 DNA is TGTGCCAGCAGCTTAACAAGGACAGGGTGGAACACTGAAGCTTTCTTT. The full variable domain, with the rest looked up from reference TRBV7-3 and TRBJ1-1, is GAGVSQTPSNKVTEKGKYVELRCDPISGHTALYWYRQSLGQGPEFLIYFQGTGAADDSGLPNDRFFAVRPEGSVSTLKIQRTERGDSAVYLCASSLTRTGWNTEAFFGQGTRLTVV.

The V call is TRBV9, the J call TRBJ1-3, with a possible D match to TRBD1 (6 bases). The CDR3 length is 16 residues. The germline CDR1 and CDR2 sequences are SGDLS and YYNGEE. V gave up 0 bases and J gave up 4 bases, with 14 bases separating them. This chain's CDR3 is CASSVATGWSGNTIYF. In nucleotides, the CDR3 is TGTGCCAGCAGCGTAGCTACAGGGTGGTCGGGAAACACCATATATTTT.

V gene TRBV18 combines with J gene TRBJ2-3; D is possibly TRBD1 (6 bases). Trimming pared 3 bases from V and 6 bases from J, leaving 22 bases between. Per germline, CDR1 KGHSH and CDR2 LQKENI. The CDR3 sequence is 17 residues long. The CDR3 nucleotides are TGTGCCAGCTCACCTCAGGGGCCGCGTGGGTATGTGGATACGCAGTATTTT. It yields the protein CASSPQGPRGYVDTQYF.

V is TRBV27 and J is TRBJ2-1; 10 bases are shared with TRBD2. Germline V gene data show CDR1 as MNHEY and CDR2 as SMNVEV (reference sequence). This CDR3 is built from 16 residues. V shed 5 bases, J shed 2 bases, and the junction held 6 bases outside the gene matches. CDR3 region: CASSKGLAEPYNEQFF. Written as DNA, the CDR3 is TGTGCCAGCAGTAAAGGACTAGCGGAACCCTACAATGAGCAGTTCTTC.

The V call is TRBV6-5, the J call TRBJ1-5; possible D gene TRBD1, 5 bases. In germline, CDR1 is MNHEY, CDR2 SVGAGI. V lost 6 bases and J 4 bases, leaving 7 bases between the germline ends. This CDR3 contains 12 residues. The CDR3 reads CASRTVNQPQHF. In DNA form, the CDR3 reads TGTGCCAGCAGGACAGTTAATCAGCCCCAGCATTTT.

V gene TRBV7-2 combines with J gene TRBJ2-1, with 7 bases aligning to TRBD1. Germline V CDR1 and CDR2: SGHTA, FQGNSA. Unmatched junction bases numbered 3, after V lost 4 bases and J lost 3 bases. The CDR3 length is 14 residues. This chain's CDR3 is CASSSRDSYNEQFF. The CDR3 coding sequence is TGTGCCAGCAGCTCCCGGGACAGCTACAATGAGCAGTTCTTC.

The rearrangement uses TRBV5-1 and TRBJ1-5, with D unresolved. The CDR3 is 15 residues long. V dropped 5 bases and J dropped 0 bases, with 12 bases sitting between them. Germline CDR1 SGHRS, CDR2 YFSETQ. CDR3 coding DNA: TGCGCCAGCAGTACCGGGTCCGATAGCAATCAGCCCCAGCATTTT. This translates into CASSTGSDSNQPQHF. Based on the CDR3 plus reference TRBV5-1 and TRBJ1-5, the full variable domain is KAGVTQTPRYLIKTRGQQVTLSCSPISGHRSVSWYQQTPGQGLQFLFEYFSETQRNKGNFPGRFSGRQFSNSRSEMNVSTLELGDSALYLCASSTGSDSNQPQHFGDGTRLSIL.

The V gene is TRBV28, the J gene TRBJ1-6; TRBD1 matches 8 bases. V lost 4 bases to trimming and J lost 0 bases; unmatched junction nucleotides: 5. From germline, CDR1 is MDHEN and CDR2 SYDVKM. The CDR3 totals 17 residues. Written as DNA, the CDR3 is TGTGCCAGCAGTTCGCTAACAGGGGGCTCCTATAATTCACCCCTCCACTTT. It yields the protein CASSSLTGGSYNSPLHF.

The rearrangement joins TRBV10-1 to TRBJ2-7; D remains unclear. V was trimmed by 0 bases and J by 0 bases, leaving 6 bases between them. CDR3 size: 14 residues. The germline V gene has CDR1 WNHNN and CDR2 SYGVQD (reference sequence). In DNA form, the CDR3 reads TGCGCCAGCAGTGAGTCATCCTTCTCCTACGAGCAGTACTTC. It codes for CASSESSFSYEQYF.

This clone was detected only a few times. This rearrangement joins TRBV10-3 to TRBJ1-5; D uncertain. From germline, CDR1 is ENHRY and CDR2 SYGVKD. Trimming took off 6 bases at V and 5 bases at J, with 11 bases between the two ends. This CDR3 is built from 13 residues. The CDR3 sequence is CAIRSGSYQPQHF. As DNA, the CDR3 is TGTGCCATCAGGAGCGGCAGCTATCAGCCCCAGCATTTT.

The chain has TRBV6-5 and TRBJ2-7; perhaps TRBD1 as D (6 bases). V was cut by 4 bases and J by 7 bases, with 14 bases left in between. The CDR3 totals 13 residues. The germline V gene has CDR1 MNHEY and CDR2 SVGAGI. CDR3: CASSWAGESEQYF. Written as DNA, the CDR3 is TGTGCCAGCAGTTGGGCAGGGGAGAGTGAGCAGTACTTC.

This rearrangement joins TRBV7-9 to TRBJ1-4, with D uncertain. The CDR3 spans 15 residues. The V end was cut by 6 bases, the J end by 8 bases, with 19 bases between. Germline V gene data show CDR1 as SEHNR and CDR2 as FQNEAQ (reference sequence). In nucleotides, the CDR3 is TGTGCCAGCAGAAGCCTAGCGGGTTTGGGGGAAAAACTGTTTTTT. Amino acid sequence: CASRSLAGLGEKLFF.

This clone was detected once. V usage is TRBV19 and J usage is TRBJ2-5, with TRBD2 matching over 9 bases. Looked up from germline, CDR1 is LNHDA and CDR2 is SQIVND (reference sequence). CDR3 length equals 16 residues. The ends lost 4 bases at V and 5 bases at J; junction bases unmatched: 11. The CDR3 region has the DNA TGTGCCAGTAGTAAGCGGGAGGCGGCCAGTCTGGAGACCCAGTACTTC. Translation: CASSKREAASLETQYF. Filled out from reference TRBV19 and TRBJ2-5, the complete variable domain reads DGGITQSPKYLFRKEGQNVTLSCEQNLNHDAMYWYRQDPGQGLRLIYYSQIVNDFQKGDIAEGYSVSREKKESFPLTVTSAQKNPTAFYLCASSKREAASLETQYFGPGTRLLVL.

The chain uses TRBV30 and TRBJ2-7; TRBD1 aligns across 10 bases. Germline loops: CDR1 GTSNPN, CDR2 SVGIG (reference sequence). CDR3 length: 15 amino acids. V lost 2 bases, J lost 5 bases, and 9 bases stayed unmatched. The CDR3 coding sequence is TGTGCCTGGAGTTTCGGAGGGACAGGGGCCCACGAGCAGTACTTC. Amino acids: CAWSFGGTGAHEQYF.

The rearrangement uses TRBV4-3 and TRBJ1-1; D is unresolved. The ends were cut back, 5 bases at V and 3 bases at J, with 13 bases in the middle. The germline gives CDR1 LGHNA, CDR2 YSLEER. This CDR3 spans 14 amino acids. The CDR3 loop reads CASSVEGEYTEAFF. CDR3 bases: TGCGCCAGCAGCGTTGAGGGTGAGTACACTGAAGCTTTCTTT.

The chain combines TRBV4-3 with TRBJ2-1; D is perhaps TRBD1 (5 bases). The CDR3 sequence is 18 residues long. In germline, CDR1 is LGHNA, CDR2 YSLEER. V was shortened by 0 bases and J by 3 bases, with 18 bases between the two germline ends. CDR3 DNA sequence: TGCGCCAGCAGCCAAGATGTGCCCGACAGCAGCTTCTACAATGAGCAGTTCTTC. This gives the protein CASSQDVPDSSFYNEQFF.

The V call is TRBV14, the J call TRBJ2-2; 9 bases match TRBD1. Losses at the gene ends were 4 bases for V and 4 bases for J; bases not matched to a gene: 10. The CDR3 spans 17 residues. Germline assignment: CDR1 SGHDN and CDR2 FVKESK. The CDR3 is CASSLIGTGSGTGELFF. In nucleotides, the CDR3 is TGTGCCAGCAGCCTAATAGGGACAGGGTCCGGCACCGGGGAGCTGTTTTTT. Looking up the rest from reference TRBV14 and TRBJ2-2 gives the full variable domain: EAGVTQFPSHSVIEKGQTVTLRCDPISGHDNLYWYRRVMGKEIKFLLHFVKESKQDESGMPNNRFLAERTGGTYSTLKVQPAELEDSGVYFCASSLIGTGSGTGELFFGEGSRLTVL.

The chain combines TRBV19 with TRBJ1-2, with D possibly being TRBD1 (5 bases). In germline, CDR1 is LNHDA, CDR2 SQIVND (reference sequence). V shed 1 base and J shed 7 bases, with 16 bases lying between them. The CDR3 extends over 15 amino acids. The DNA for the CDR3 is TGTGCCAGTAGTATAGTTGGGACTGCCGTTTTTGGCTACACCTTC. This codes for CASSIVGTAVFGYTF.